Each of the 2 T cell receptor beta chains below was sequenced from the same sample in a study of beta chain features in type 1 diabetes. Isolated RNA was reverse transcribed in full, so expressed TCRB transcripts were sequenced. Using immunoSEQ multiplex PCR, the repertoire was profiled, and TCRdb retains in-frame clones only, with some absent. The table has about 140,000 clones, 6.9% seen once. Sequencing input: central memory CD4+ T cells from blood. The source of these receptors is a woman aged 25 to 45 in good health.

This clone was counted a few times. The V gene is TRBV2, the J gene TRBJ1-5; 7 bases fit TRBD1. V trimming: 5 bases; J trimming: 11 bases; junction bases outside the gene matches: 3. Germline V lookup: CDR1 SNHLY, CDR2 FYNNEI. This CDR3 is built from 11 residues. The CDR3 region is CASSPDRSQHF. The CDR3 DNA follows: TGTGCCAGCAGTCCGGACAGGTCCCAGCATTTT. Combining the CDR3 with reference TRBV2 and TRBJ1-5 gives the whole variable domain EPEVTQTPSHQVTQMGQEVILRCVPISNHLYFYWYRQILGQKVEFLVSFYNNEISEKSEIFDDQFSVERPDGSNFTLKIRSTKLEDSAMYFCASSPDRSQHFGDGTRLSIL.

This clone was observed a handful of times. Written as DNA, the CDR3 is TGTGCCTGGAGTGTACAGGGGCTCGAACCGAGGGACACCTTC. The encoded protein is CAWSVQGLEPRDTF. The chain uses TRBV30 and TRBJ1-2, with 7 bases lining up with TRBD1. CDR1 and CDR2 (germline): GTSNPN, SVGIG (reference sequence). The CDR3 spans 14 residues. With V trimmed by 0 bases and J by 12 bases, 13 bases remained unmatched.